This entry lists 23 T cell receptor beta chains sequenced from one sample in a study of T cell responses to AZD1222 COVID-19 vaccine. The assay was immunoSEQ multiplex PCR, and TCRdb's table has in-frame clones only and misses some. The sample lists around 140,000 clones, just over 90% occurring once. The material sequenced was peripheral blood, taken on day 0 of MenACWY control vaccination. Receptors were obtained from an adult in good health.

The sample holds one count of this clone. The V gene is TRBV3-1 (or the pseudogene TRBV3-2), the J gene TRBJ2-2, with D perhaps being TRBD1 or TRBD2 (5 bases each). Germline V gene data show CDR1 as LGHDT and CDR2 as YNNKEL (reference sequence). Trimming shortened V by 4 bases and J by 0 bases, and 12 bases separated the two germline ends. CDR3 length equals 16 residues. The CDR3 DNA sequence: TGTGCCAGCAGCCCACGGGACCGCGCGAACACCGGGGAGCTGTTTTTT. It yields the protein CASSPRDRANTGELFF.

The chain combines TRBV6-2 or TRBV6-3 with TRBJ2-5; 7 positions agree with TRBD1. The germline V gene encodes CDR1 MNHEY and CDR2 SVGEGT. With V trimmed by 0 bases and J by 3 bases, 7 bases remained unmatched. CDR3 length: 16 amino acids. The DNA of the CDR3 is TGTGCCAGCAGTTACTCGATCCTCACAGGGGAAGAGACCCAGTACTTC. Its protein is CASSYSILTGEETQYF.

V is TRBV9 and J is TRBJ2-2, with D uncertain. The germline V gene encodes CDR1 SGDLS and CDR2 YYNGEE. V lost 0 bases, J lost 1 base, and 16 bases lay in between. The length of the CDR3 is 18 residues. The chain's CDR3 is CASSVGNRVGQNTGELFF. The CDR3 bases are TGTGCCAGCAGCGTAGGTAATCGTGTTGGGCAGAACACCGGGGAGCTGTTTTTT.

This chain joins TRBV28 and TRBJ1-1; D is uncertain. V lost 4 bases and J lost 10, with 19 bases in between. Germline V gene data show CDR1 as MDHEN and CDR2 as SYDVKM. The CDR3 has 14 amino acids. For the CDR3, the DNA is TGTGCCAGCAGTTCACTAGGCCCTACAGTCGGAGCTTTCTTT. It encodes CASSSLGPTVGAFF.

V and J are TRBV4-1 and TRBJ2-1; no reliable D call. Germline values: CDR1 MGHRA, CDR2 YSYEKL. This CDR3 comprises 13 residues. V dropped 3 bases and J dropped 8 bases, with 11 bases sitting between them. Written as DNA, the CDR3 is TGCGCCAGCAGCCAGCTCGACACCGATGAGCAGTTCTTC. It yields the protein CASSQLDTDEQFF.

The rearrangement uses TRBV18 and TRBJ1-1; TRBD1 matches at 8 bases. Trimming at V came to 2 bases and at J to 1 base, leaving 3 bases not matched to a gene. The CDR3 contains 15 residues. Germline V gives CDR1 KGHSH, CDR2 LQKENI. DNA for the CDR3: TGTGCCAGCTCACCATACAGGGGGAGGAACACTGAAGCTTTCTTT. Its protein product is CASSPYRGRNTEAFF.

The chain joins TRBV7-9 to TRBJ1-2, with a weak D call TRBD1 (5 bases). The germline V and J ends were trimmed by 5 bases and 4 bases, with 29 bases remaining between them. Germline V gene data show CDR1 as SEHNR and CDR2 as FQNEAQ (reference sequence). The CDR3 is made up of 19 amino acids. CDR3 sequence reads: CASSTQRRYRDRAVYGYTF. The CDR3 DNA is TGTGCCAGCAGCACACAAAGGAGATACCGGGACCGCGCCGTCTATGGCTACACCTTC.

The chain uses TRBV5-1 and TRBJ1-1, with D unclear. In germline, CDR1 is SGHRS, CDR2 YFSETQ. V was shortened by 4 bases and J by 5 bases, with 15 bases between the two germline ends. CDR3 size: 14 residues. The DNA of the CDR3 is TGCGCCAGCAGCCCGCGGATGTCACCTACTGAAGCTTTCTTT. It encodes CASSPRMSPTEAFF.

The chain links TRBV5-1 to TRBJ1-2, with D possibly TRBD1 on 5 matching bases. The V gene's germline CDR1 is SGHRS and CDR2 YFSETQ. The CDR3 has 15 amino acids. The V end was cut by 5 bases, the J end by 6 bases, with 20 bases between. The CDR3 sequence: CASSITGDPTDGYTF. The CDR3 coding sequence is TGCGCCAGCAGTATCACAGGCGACCCGACAGATGGCTACACCTTC.

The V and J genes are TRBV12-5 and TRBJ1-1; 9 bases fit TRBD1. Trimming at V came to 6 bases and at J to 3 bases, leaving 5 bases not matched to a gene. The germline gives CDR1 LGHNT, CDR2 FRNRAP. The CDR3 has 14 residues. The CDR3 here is CASGPGTGHTEAFF. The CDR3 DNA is TGTGCTAGTGGCCCGGGGACAGGGCACACTGAAGCTTTCTTT.

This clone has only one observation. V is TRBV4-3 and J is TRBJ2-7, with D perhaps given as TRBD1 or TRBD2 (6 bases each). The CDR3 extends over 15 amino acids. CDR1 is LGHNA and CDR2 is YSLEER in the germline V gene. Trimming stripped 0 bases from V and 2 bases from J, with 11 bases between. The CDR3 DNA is TGCGCCAGCAGCCAAGAAAGGGGGGCCCCCTACGAGCAGTACTTC. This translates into CASSQERGAPYEQYF.

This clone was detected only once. The CDR3 DNA follows: TGCGCCAGCAGCCAGGTCCCCGGGACAGGGAGTAGACTGGATGGCTACACCTTC. Translating it yields CASSQVPGTGSRLDGYTF. The J gene is TRBJ1-2, the V gene TRBV4-1, with 9 bases matching TRBD1. This CDR3 is built from 18 residues. V shed 3 bases, J shed 6 bases, and the junction held 17 bases outside the gene matches. CDR1 is MGHRA and CDR2 is YSYEKL in the germline V gene.

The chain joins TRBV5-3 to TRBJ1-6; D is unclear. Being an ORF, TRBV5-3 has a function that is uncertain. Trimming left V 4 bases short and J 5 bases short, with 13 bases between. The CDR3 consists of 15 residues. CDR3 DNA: TGTGCCAGAAGCCAGCCGAAATATAATAATTCACCCCTCCACTTT. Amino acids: CARSQPKYNNSPLHF.

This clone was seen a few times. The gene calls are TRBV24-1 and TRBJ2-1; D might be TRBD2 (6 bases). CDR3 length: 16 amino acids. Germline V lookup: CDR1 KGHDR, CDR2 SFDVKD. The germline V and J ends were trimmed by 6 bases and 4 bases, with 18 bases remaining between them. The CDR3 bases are TGTGCCACCAGTCTAGGGGACTCAACCCTTTACAATGAGCAGTTCTTC. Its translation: CATSLGDSTLYNEQFF.

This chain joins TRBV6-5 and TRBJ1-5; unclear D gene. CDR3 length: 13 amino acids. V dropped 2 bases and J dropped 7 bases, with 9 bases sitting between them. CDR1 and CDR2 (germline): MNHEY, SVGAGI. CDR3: CASSYKGKQPQHF. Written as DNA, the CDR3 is TGTGCCAGCAGTTACAAAGGGAAGCAGCCCCAGCATTTT.

The CDR3 DNA is TGTGCCAGCAGCTTGGTGTCTGCAAGCTCTGGAAACACCATATATTTT. Encoded protein: CASSLVSASSGNTIYF. This sequence joins TRBV5-6 and TRBJ1-3; no clear D. V gave up 0 bases and J gave up 0 bases, with 10 bases separating them. CDR1 and CDR2 (germline): SGHDT, YYEEEE. The CDR3 consists of 16 residues. Drawing the rest from reference TRBV5-6 and TRBJ1-3, the complete variable domain is DAGVTQSPTHLIKTRGQQVTLRCSPKSGHDTVSWYQQALGQGPQFIFQYYEEEERQRGNFPDRFSGHQFPNYSSELNVNALLLGDSALYLCASSLVSASSGNTIYFGEGSWLTVV.

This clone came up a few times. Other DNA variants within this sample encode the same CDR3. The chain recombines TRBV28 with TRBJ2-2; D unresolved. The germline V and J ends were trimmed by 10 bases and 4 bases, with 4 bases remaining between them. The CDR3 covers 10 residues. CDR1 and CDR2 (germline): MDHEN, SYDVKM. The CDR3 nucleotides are TGTGCCACCAGCACCGGGGAGCTGTTTTTT. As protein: CATSTGELFF.

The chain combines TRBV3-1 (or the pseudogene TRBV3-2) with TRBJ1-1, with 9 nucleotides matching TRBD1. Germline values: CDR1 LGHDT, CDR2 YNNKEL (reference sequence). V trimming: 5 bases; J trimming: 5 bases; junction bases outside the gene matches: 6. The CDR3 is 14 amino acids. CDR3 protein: CASSAYRGHTEAFF. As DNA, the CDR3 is TGTGCCAGCAGCGCGTACAGGGGGCATACTGAAGCTTTCTTT.

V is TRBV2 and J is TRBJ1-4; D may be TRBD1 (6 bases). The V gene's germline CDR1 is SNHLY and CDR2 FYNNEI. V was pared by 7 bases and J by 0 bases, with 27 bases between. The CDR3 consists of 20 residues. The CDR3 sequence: CASNRAALPHAGATNEKLFF. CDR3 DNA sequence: TGTGCCAGCAACAGGGCGGCGCTCCCTCATGCGGGAGCAACTAATGAAAAACTGTTTTTT.

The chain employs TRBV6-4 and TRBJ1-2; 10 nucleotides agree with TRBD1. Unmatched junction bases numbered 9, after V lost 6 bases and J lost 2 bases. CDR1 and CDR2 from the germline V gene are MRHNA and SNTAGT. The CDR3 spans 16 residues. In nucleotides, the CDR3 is TGTGCCAGCAGACCTGGAGGGACAGGGGAGAACTATGGCTACACCTTC. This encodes CASRPGGTGENYGYTF.

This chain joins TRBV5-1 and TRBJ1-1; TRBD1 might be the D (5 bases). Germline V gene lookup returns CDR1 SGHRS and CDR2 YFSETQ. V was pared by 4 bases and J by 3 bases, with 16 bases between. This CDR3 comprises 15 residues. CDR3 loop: CASSRGEGPDTEAFF. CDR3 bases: TGCGCCAGCAGCCGAGGGGAGGGTCCGGACACTGAAGCTTTCTTT.

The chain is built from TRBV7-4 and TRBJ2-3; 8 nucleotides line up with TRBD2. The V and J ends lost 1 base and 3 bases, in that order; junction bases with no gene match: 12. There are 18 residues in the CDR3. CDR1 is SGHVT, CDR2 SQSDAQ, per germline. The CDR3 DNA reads TGTGCCAGCAGCTTAGGACAGGAAGGACTAGCAGGTACAGATACGCAGTATTTT. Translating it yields CASSLGQEGLAGTDTQYF.

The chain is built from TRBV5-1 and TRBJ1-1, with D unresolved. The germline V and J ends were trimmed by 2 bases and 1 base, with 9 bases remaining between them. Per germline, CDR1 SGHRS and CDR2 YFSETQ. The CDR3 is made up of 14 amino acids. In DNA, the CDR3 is TGCGCCAGCAGCTTTTATGGGGAGAACACTGAAGCTTTCTTT. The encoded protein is CASSFYGENTEAFF.